These 12 T cell receptor beta chains were sequenced from one sample in a study of human T cells and chemical hapten exposure. Noted time point: patch test 2, 6 weeks after DPC sensitization. Documented treatment: therapeutic diphenylcyclopropenone sensitization with weekly scalp DPC. TCRdb passed the RACE reads through MiXCR, listing each CDR3 protein once. The sample has under 450,000 distinct CDR3 sequences, over 6% seen once. This material consisted of whole blood, taken in connection with sensitization to the hapten diphenylcyclopropenone (DPC). The receptors were sampled from a woman in her late teens or twenties with alopecia areata. Some clones in this sample may be carry-over from other donors' samples.

The rearrangement uses TRBV12-3 or TRBV12-4 and TRBJ2-4; possible D gene TRBD1, 5 bases. The CDR3 has 16 amino acids. Trimming took 3 bases from V and 3 from J, leaving 15 bases between them. CDR3 amino acids: CASSFGAGMGKNIQYF. In DNA, the CDR3 is TGTGCCAGCAGTTTTGGTGCAGGGATGGGCAAAAACATTCAGTACTTC.

The table lists this clonotype with many counts. The rearrangement links TRBV10-2 to TRBJ1-2; D unclear. V shed 3 bases and J shed 7 bases, with 9 bases lying between them. CDR1 is WSHSY, CDR2 SAAADI, per germline. This CDR3 contains 12 residues. The CDR3 sequence: CASSDRTIGYTF. In DNA form, the CDR3 reads TGCGCCAGCAGTGATCGAACAATTGGCTACACCTTC.

This clonotype was seen only a few times. The chain joins TRBV18 to TRBJ2-5, with 7 bases lining up with TRBD1. V shed 3 bases and J 3 bases; nucleotides not matched to a gene: 7. Germline lookup yields CDR1 KGHSH and CDR2 LQKENI. The CDR3 covers 15 residues. In DNA form, the CDR3 reads TGTGCCAGCTCACCGAATGACGGGACAGAAGAGACCCAGTACTTC. It is translated as CASSPNDGTEETQYF.

This clonotype occurred many times. The J gene is TRBJ1-1, the V gene TRBV3-1, with D unclear. CDR1 and CDR2 (germline): LGHDT, YNNKEL (reference sequence). V lost 0 bases, J lost 7 bases, and 18 bases lay in between. The CDR3 is 16 amino acids. CDR3 in DNA: TGTGCCAGCAGCCAAGATACATGGCCTTGGGGAAGTGAAGCTTTCTTT. Its translation is CASSQDTWPWGSEAFF. The full variable domain, its missing parts supplied by reference TRBV3-1 and TRBJ1-1, is DTAVSQTPKYLVTQMGNDKSIKCEQNLGHDTMYWYKQDSKKFLKIMFSYNNKELIINETVPNRFSPKSPDKAHLNLHINSLELGDSAVYFCASSQDTWPWGSEAFFGQGTRLTVV.

In this sample, this clonotype turned up many times. The CDR3 loop reads CASSLPGISEKLFF. The CDR3 region has the DNA TGTGCCAGCAGTTTACCAGGGATAAGTGAAAAACTGTTTTTT. The rearrangement uses TRBV7-2 and TRBJ1-4, with D tentatively TRBD1 (5 bases). Germline V CDR1 and CDR2: SGHTA, FQGNSA. There are 14 residues in the CDR3. Trimming took 6 bases from V and 7 from J, leaving 15 bases between them.

There are many counts of this clonotype. This sequence joins TRBV5-5 and TRBJ2-7; TRBD2 is a possible D gene (6 bases). Per the germline V gene, CDR1 is SGHKS and CDR2 is YYEKEE (reference sequence). The CDR3 contains 16 residues. Trimming pared 0 bases from V and 2 bases from J, leaving 15 bases between. DNA for the CDR3: TGTGCCAGCAGCTTGGCGGGATTCCCGGGGGCCTACGAGCAGTACTTC. Its protein product is CASSLAGFPGAYEQYF.

This clonotype showed up many times. The chain employs TRBV7-9 and TRBJ2-6; the D is unclear. Between the trimmed V and J ends, which lost 4 bases and 0 bases, there was a span of 19 bases. Germline V CDR1 and CDR2: SEHNR, FQNEAQ (reference sequence). The CDR3 spans 19 residues. CDR3 sequence: CASSSGRGTRSSGANVLTF. The CDR3 DNA is TGTGCCAGCAGCTCCGGTAGAGGTACCAGGAGCTCTGGGGCCAACGTCCTGACTTTC.

This clonotype was counted many times. This chain links TRBV12-3 or TRBV12-4 with TRBJ2-7, with 7 positions matching TRBD2. CDR3 length: 14 amino acids. V dropped 4 bases and J dropped 6; count of bases not matched to a gene: 9. The chain's CDR3 is CASSSGGPTGEQYF. The CDR3 DNA reads as TGTGCCAGCAGTTCGGGGGGTCCAACGGGCGAGCAGTACTTC.

The chain employs TRBV9 and TRBJ2-3; D uncertain. This CDR3 spans 12 amino acids. The V and J ends lost 0 bases and 4 bases respectively, with 3 bases between them. In germline, CDR1 is SGDLS, CDR2 YYNGEE. CDR3 sequence (DNA): TGTGCCAGCAGCGTAGTGGCAGATACGCAGTATTTT. Residues: CASSVVADTQYF.

This clonotype was found many times. The rearrangement links TRBV7-2 to TRBJ1-3; D not certain. From germline, CDR1 is SGHTA and CDR2 FQGNSA. Trimming took off 2 bases at V and 0 bases at J, with 8 bases between the two ends. The CDR3 extends over 15 amino acids. Here the CDR3 DNA reads TGTGCCAGCAGCTTACAGCCGAGCTCTGGAAACACCATATATTTT. Its translation is CASSLQPSSGNTIYF. Using reference TRBV7-2 and TRBJ1-3 for the parts outside the CDR3, the full variable domain is GAGVSQSPSNKVTEKGKDVELRCDPISGHTALYWYRQSLGQGLEFLIYFQGNSAPDKSGLPSDRFSAERTGGSVSTLTIQRTQQEDSAVYLCASSLQPSSGNTIYFGEGSWLTVV.

The chain joins TRBV9 to TRBJ2-2; unclear D gene. CDR1 is SGDLS and CDR2 is YYNGEE in the germline V gene. This CDR3 comprises 15 residues. V was pared by 2 bases and J by 7 bases, with 15 bases between. CDR3 sequence: CASSVAEVSIGELFF. CDR3 DNA sequence: TGTGCCAGCAGCGTGGCGGAAGTTAGCATCGGGGAGCTGTTTTTT.

The sample holds many counts of this clonotype. V is TRBV11-2 and J is TRBJ1-5, with unresolved D. With 0 bases removed from V and 6 bases from J, the gap between germline ends came to 15 bases. Germline CDR1 and CDR2: SGHAT and FQNNGV. The CDR3 runs 16 residues. The CDR3 spells CASSLDGPGSPQPQHF. The CDR3 DNA reads TGTGCCAGCAGCTTAGATGGGCCCGGCAGTCCTCAGCCCCAGCATTTT.